This entry lists 30 T cell receptor beta chains sequenced from one sample in a study of T cell repertoires in cytomegalovirus infection. TCRdb re-called the reads with MiXCR, one entry per CDR3 protein. The data show fewer than 200,000 distinct CDR3 sequences, more than 9% seen once. The specimen sequenced was PBMCs. These receptors came from a human donor in good health (CMV status not recorded). Some clones in this sample may be carry-over from other donors' samples.

This clonotype came up many times. The gene calls are TRBV7-3 and TRBJ2-1; 11 bases fit TRBD1. The CDR3 totals 16 residues. The germline gives CDR1 SGHTA, CDR2 FQGTGA. The J segment lost 5 bases and the V segment lost 5 bases, leaving 8 bases of the junction unmatched. As DNA, the CDR3 is TGTGCCAGCAGCCCCATGGACAGGGGGCTTCACAATGAGCAGTTCTTC. Its protein product is CASSPMDRGLHNEQFF. The variable domain in full, with the rest retrieved from reference TRBV7-3 and TRBJ2-1, is GAGVSQTPSNKVTEKGKYVELRCDPISGHTALYWYRQSLGQGPEFLIYFQGTGAADDSGLPNDRFFAVRPEGSVSTLKIQRTERGDSAVYLCASSPMDRGLHNEQFFGPGTRLTVL.

In this sample, this clonotype turned up a few times. This chain connects TRBV2 to TRBJ2-7; no reliable D call. CDR1 is SNHLY, CDR2 FYNNEI, per germline. Deletions cut 4 bases from V and 2 bases from J, with 18 bases between. This CDR3 contains 16 residues. This chain's CDR3 is CASSGSRRDLTYEQYF. The CDR3 DNA reads as TGTGCCAGCAGTGGATCCAGACGAGACCTTACCTACGAGCAGTACTTC.

This sequence joins TRBV20-1 and TRBJ1-4; D gene unclear. CDR1 is DFQATT, CDR2 SNEGSKA, per germline (reference sequence). This CDR3 has 14 residues. V lost 0 bases and J 7 bases, leaving 12 bases between the germline ends. The chain's CDR3 is CSARDLGGGEKLFF. In DNA form, the CDR3 reads TGCAGTGCTAGAGATCTCGGTGGAGGTGAAAAACTGTTTTTT.

The rearrangement uses TRBV6-2 or TRBV6-3 and TRBJ2-7; a weak D match, TRBD2 (6 bases). V lost 6 bases to trimming and J lost 5 bases, with 20 bases between them. The CDR3 covers 15 residues. Germline-derived CDR1 and CDR2 are MNHEY and SVGEGT. CDR3 region: CASRPSPPEGNEQYF. The DNA of the CDR3 is TGTGCCAGCAGACCCTCCCCCCCGGAGGGAAACGAGCAGTACTTC.

This clonotype was observed at least ten times. The chain combines TRBV20-1 with TRBJ2-3; 10 bases align to TRBD2. From germline, CDR1 is DFQATT and CDR2 SNEGSKA (reference sequence). Germline trimming cut 0 bases from V and 4 bases from J; bases unmatched to any gene: 7. This CDR3 is built from 16 residues. The CDR3, as DNA: TGCAGTGCTAGAGATAGAAGCGGGAGGGCCTCAGATACGCAGTATTTT. Its protein product is CSARDRSGRASDTQYF.

This chain uses TRBV19 with TRBJ2-2; D possibly corresponds to TRBD1 (6 bases). The CDR3 totals 16 residues. V was shortened by 6 bases and J by 0 bases, with 14 bases between the two germline ends. The germline gives CDR1 LNHDA, CDR2 SQIVND (reference sequence). CDR3 nucleotides: TGTGCCAGTAGAAGGGCAGGGGCTCCGAACACCGGGGAGCTGTTTTTT. Amino acids: CASRRAGAPNTGELFF.

The rearrangement links TRBV18 to TRBJ1-2; D unclear. Germline assignment: CDR1 KGHSH and CDR2 LQKENI. The CDR3 sequence is 13 residues long. The germline V and J ends were trimmed by 0 bases and 5 bases, with 7 bases remaining between them. CDR3 sequence reads: CASSPPRPYGYTF. The CDR3 bases are TGTGCCAGCTCACCACCCCGTCCATATGGCTACACCTTC.

The sample holds many counts of this clonotype. The rearrangement uses TRBV7-2 and TRBJ2-7; D may correspond to TRBD1 or TRBD2 (5 bases each). Trimming left V 7 bases short and J 2 bases short, with 18 bases between. Germline loops: CDR1 SGHTA, CDR2 FQGNSA. This CDR3 is built from 15 residues. For the CDR3, the DNA is TGTGCCAGCACCAAAGGGACCATCGGGGCCTACGAGCAGTACTTC. Protein product: CASTKGTIGAYEQYF.

The CDR3 loop is CATSDPLQGDAYNEQFF. Here the CDR3 DNA reads TGTGCCACCAGTGATCCATTACAGGGGGACGCCTACAATGAGCAGTTCTTC. The chain recombines TRBV24-1 with TRBJ2-1, with 8 bases that match TRBD1. Germline V gene data show CDR1 as KGHDR and CDR2 as SFDVKD. With V trimmed by 3 bases and J by 2 bases, 8 bases remained unmatched. This CDR3 contains 17 residues.

At least ten counts were recorded for this clonotype. This rearrangement joins TRBV11-2 to TRBJ1-3; possible D gene TRBD1, 6 bases. CDR1 and CDR2 (germline): SGHAT, FQNNGV. V was shortened by 3 bases and J by 7 bases, with 13 bases between the two germline ends. The CDR3 sequence is 14 residues long. CDR3 in amino acids: CASSFSSGANTIYF. CDR3 bases: TGTGCCAGCAGCTTTTCATCAGGGGCGAACACCATATATTTT.

The chain joins TRBV29-1 to TRBJ1-2; 8 bases align to TRBD1. Germline V CDR1 and CDR2: SQVTM, ANQGSEA. V dropped 1 base and J dropped 8; count of bases not matched to a gene: 6. The CDR3 sequence is 13 residues long. CDR3 in DNA: TGCAGCGTTGAAGGGACAGGGACCAGCGGCTACACCTTC. Translation gives CSVEGTGTSGYTF.

This clonotype was recorded at least ten times. J is TRBJ2-7 and V is TRBV7-8; weak D call: TRBD2 (5 bases). Trimming removed 5 bases from V and 4 bases from J, with 18 bases in between. The CDR3 is 15 residues long. The germline V gene encodes CDR1 SGHVS and CDR2 FQNEAQ. The CDR3 coding sequence is TGTGCCAGCAGCGTAACGCCGGGCACGGGGTACGAGCAGTACTTC. Amino acid sequence: CASSVTPGTGYEQYF.

The chain uses TRBV29-1 and TRBJ1-2; tentative D call: TRBD1 (6 bases). V was cut by 6 bases and J by 6 bases, with 11 bases left in between. Germline CDR1 and CDR2: SQVTM and ANQGSEA. The CDR3 spans 11 residues. CDR3 coding DNA: TGCAGCGTCTGGGGGCAGGATGGCTACACCTTC. It specifies CSVWGQDGYTF.

There are many counts of this clonotype. The J gene is TRBJ2-1, the V gene TRBV7-2; 7 bases line up with TRBD2. V was clipped by 3 bases and J by 5 bases; unmatched bases: 7. Germline assignment: CDR1 SGHTA and CDR2 FQGNSA. The CDR3 consists of 15 residues. The DNA for the CDR3 is TGTGCCAGCAGCTTGTTGCGGGGGTCTAACAATGAGCAGTTCTTC. It translates to CASSLLRGSNNEQFF. The entire variable domain, with the rest obtained from reference TRBV7-2 and TRBJ2-1, is as follows: GAGVSQSPSNKVTEKGKDVELRCDPISGHTALYWYRQSLGQGLEFLIYFQGNSAPDKSGLPSDRFSAERTGGSVSTLTIQRTQQEDSAVYLCASSLLRGSNNEQFFGPGTRLTVL.

This clonotype came up many times. The rearrangement joins TRBV7-2 to TRBJ1-1, with D possibly being TRBD1 (5 bases). Germline V lookup: CDR1 SGHTA, CDR2 FQGNSA. V was pared by 3 bases and J by 7 bases, with 12 bases between. CDR3 length: 13 amino acids. For the CDR3, the DNA is TGTGCCAGCAGCTTTGGCAGGGCGGGTGAAGCTTTCTTT. Encoded protein: CASSFGRAGEAFF.

In its sample, this clonotype was seen a few times. The V and J genes are TRBV7-6 and TRBJ2-2; D uncertain. V lost 3 bases and J lost 6, with 17 bases in between. From germline, CDR1 is SGHVS and CDR2 FNYEAQ. The CDR3 runs 16 residues. The CDR3 loop reads CASSFRDGEQSGELFF. Written as DNA, the CDR3 is TGTGCCAGCAGCTTTAGAGACGGCGAACAGTCCGGGGAGCTGTTTTTT.

In its sample, this clonotype was seen a few times. This chain's CDR3 is CASSLSPGAYEQYF. In DNA form, the CDR3 reads TGTGCCAGCAGTTTATCACCGGGAGCCTACGAGCAGTACTTC. The genes are TRBV27 and TRBJ2-7; TRBD2 might be the D (6 bases). Germline-derived CDR1 and CDR2 are MNHEY and SMNVEV (reference sequence). The CDR3 has 14 amino acids. Trimming stripped 0 bases from V and 2 bases from J, with 8 bases between.

This clonotype showed up many times. This chain connects TRBV7-3 to TRBJ1-1, with D possibly being TRBD1 (6 bases). There are 15 residues in the CDR3. The germline gives CDR1 SGHTA, CDR2 FQGTGA. V lost 3 bases and J lost 5, with 16 bases in between. Here the CDR3 reads CASSFTGNAGTEAFF. In nucleotides, the CDR3 is TGTGCCAGCAGCTTTACAGGGAATGCGGGGACTGAAGCTTTCTTT.

This clonotype was picked up many times. The chain combines TRBV7-3 with TRBJ1-1; 8 nucleotides line up with TRBD1. The CDR3 spans 13 residues. Germline V gene sequence: CDR1 SGHTA, CDR2 FQGTGA. J gave up 6 bases and V 4 bases, and 4 bases lay outside the gene matches. As DNA, the CDR3 is TGTGCCAGCAGCTCCAGACAGGGGTCTGAAGCTTTCTTT. Translation: CASSSRQGSEAFF.

This clonotype was recorded many times. The chain carries TRBV11-2 and TRBJ2-5; D remains ambiguous. CDR3 length: 11 residues. CDR1 SGHAT and CDR2 FQNNGV come from the germline V gene. The V end lost 4 bases, the J end lost 5 bases, and 5 bases lay between the germline ends. CDR3 amino acids: CASSSEETQYF. CDR3 DNA sequence: TGTGCCAGCAGCTCTGAGGAGACCCAGTACTTC.

Ten or more counts support this clonotype. This chain connects TRBV7-9 to TRBJ1-3; D gene ambiguous. CDR1 SEHNR and CDR2 FQNEAQ come from the germline V gene (reference sequence). The CDR3 is 11 residues long. V lost 2 bases and J lost 11, with 7 bases in between. The CDR3 DNA is TGTGCCAGCAGCTTAATAATTTCCATATATTTT. It specifies CASSLIISIYF.

The table lists this clonotype with many counts. CDR3 loop: CASSVSPGTYEQYF. DNA of the CDR3: TGTGCCAGCAGCGTTTCCCCGGGGACCTACGAGCAGTACTTC. V is TRBV9 and J is TRBJ2-7; possible D gene TRBD2, 5 bases. Trimming cost V 2 bases and J 2 bases, with 11 bases left between them. Germline V gene sequence: CDR1 SGDLS, CDR2 YYNGEE. The CDR3 is 14 residues long.

The genes are TRBV12-3 or TRBV12-4 and TRBJ1-1; 11 bases are a match to TRBD1. The CDR3 is made up of 17 amino acids. J lost 2 bases, V lost 4 bases, and 9 bases had no gene match. The CDR3 DNA sequence: TGTGCCAGCAGTTCCAAACCCGGGACAGGGGGAAACACTGAAGCTTTCTTT. It specifies CASSSKPGTGGNTEAFF.

About this clonotype: The final CDR3 position lacks the conserved phenylalanine or tryptophan, pointing to a likely read error. J is TRBJ2-5 and V is TRBV28, with TRBD1 identical over 9 bases. Germline loops: CDR1 MDHEN, CDR2 SYDVKM. CDR3 length: 16 residues. The trim removed 4 bases at V and 5 bases at J, leaving 11 bases unmatched. CDR3 sequence reads: CASSSTPGQGAETQYL. As DNA, the CDR3 is TGTGCCAGCAGTTCCACCCCGGGACAGGGTGCGGAGACCCAGTACCTC.

This sequence joins TRBV24-1 and TRBJ2-3, with a weak D call TRBD1 (6 bases). The CDR3 loop spans 14 amino acids. CDR1 is KGHDR, CDR2 SFDVKD, per germline. V lost 3 bases, J lost 6 bases, and 12 bases lay in between. The CDR3 DNA reads as TGTGCCACCAGTGATATCGGGACATCGGATACGCAGTATTTT. Its translation is CATSDIGTSDTQYF.

This clonotype was seen more than once but under ten times. The chain combines TRBV6-2 or TRBV6-3 with TRBJ2-2; D remains ambiguous. There are 13 residues in the CDR3. Per the germline V gene, CDR1 is MNHEY and CDR2 is SVGEGT. V gave up 6 bases and J gave up 2 bases, with 7 bases separating them. This CDR3 is CASSRKNTGELFF. DNA of the CDR3: TGTGCCAGCAGCCGTAAAAACACCGGGGAGCTGTTTTTT.

This chain connects TRBV30 to TRBJ2-7; D uncertain. The ends were cut back, 2 bases at V and 2 bases at J, with 7 bases in the middle. Germline V gene sequence: CDR1 GTSNPN, CDR2 SVGIG (reference sequence). The CDR3 covers 12 residues. In DNA form, the CDR3 reads TGTGCCTGGAGTAGTGGGGCCTACGAGCAGTACTTC. Translation gives CAWSSGAYEQYF.

This clonotype was recorded at least ten times. V is TRBV7-2 and J is TRBJ2-5; 8 bases map to TRBD1. The CDR3 runs to 16 residues. Germline V gene sequence: CDR1 SGHTA, CDR2 FQGNSA. The J segment lost 5 bases and the V segment lost 4 bases, leaving 12 bases of the junction unmatched. CDR3 protein: CASSSNRGSGIETQYF. The CDR3 DNA sequence: TGTGCCAGCAGCTCCAACAGGGGGTCCGGTATTGAGACCCAGTACTTC.

This clonotype was counted at least ten times. The chain recombines TRBV6-5 with TRBJ1-4; TRBD1 matches 8 bases. CDR1 is MNHEY and CDR2 is SVGAGI in the germline V gene. J was trimmed by 7 bases and V by 2 bases; bases with no gene match: 15. The CDR3 totals 18 residues. The CDR3 sequence: CASSYTSPGTGKGEKLFF. CDR3 in DNA: TGTGCCAGCAGTTACACATCCCCCGGGACAGGAAAGGGTGAAAAACTGTTTTTT.

At least ten counts were recorded for this clonotype. V and J are TRBV7-2 and TRBJ1-3; D is uncertain. The CDR3 covers 13 residues. Trimming left V 5 bases short and J 4 bases short, with 9 bases between. In germline, CDR1 is SGHTA, CDR2 FQGNSA. CDR3 sequence: CASSLLTGNTIYF. DNA for the CDR3: TGTGCCAGCAGCCTACTAACCGGAAACACCATATATTTT.